This entry describes one T cell receptor beta chain. Documented time point: after trial treatment. Stated treatment: LDRT plus nivolumab, ipilimumab, low-dose cyclophosphamide and aspirin (RACIN trial). First-strand cDNA used TRAV- and TRBV-specific primers, covering alpha and beta chains. A constant-region primer paired with the V-primer adapter amplified TCRs over about 20 PCR cycles. TCRdb fed the reads into MiXCR, producing one record per CDR3 protein. The sample holds tens of thousands of distinct CDR3 sequences, about 25% seen once. This sample is part of a study of low-dose radiotherapy and immunotherapy resistance in tumors. Per the germline V gene, CDR1 is MNHEY and CDR2 is SVGEGT. Unmatched junction bases numbered 17, after V lost 7 bases and J lost 8 bases. The CDR3 consists of 16 residues.

The sample in question was PBMCs, obtained after low-dose radiotherapy plus immunotherapy. The sequence came from a male donor with prostate cancer. The V and J genes are TRBV6-2 or TRBV6-3 and TRBJ2-1, with 7 bases fitting TRBD2. The CDR3 sequence is CASTDPPFGGIDEQFF. In nucleotides, the CDR3 is TGTGCCAGCACCGATCCCCCTTTCGGGGGGATCGATGAGCAGTTCTTC.